The 18 T cell receptor beta chains presented below share a single source sample, sequenced in a study of cytomegalovirus exposure and HLA in healthy donors. PCR used 60 Vbeta primers and 13 Jbeta primers. Some clones are missing from TCRdb's copy, which holds only in-frame ones; the method was immunoSEQ multiplex PCR. The sample contains roughly 110,000 clones, more than 75% of which appear only once. Sample: PBMCs. The source of these receptors is a man between 25 and 39 years old in good health and CMV-seropositive.

This chain connects TRBV19 to TRBJ1-5, with TRBD1 matching over 7 bases. The CDR3 has 15 residues. V lost 5 bases to trimming and J lost 2 bases; unmatched junction nucleotides: 6. CDR1 LNHDA and CDR2 SQIVND come from the germline V gene (reference sequence). The CDR3 nucleotides are TGTGCCAGTAGTCTAGGGACAGTTGGCAATCAGCCCCAGCATTTT. It yields the protein CASSLGTVGNQPQHF.

The chain has TRBV6-1 and TRBJ1-2, with 8 bases aligning to TRBD1. Unmatched junction bases numbered 3, after V lost 4 bases and J lost 5 bases. Germline loops: CDR1 MNHNS, CDR2 SASEGT. The CDR3 loop spans 13 amino acids. CDR3: CASSGTGQYGYTF. The CDR3 DNA is TGTGCCAGCAGTGGGACAGGGCAATATGGCTACACCTTC.

This chain uses TRBV2 with TRBJ1-4; D is unresolved. The germline V and J ends were trimmed by 4 bases and 8 bases, with 5 bases remaining between them. From germline, CDR1 is SNHLY and CDR2 FYNNEI. The CDR3 has 11 residues. Here the CDR3 reads CASSAVEKLFF. DNA for the CDR3: TGTGCCAGCAGTGCAGTAGAAAAACTGTTTTTT.

The chain recombines TRBV6-6 with TRBJ1-1; tentative D call: TRBD1 (5 bases). The germline V gene has CDR1 MNHNY and CDR2 SVGAGI (reference sequence). V lost 5 bases to trimming and J lost 4 bases, with 20 bases between them. CDR3 size: 16 residues. The CDR3 nucleotides are TGTGCCAGCAGTCCACCCGCTGCAGGGTCCATCACTGAAGCTTTCTTT. This codes for CASSPPAAGSITEAFF.

Points on this clone: This same CDR3 is encoded by further DNA sequences in the sample. The CDR3 protein is CASSLAQGMNTEAFF. Written as DNA, the CDR3 is TGTGCCAGCAGCTTAGCGCAGGGGATGAACACTGAAGCTTTCTTT. The rearrangement joins TRBV7-9 to TRBJ1-1, with a tentative D call TRBD1 (6 bases). The germline gives CDR1 SEHNR, CDR2 FQNEAQ (reference sequence). V lost 0 bases and J lost 0, with 8 bases in between. CDR3 length: 15 residues.

The chain employs TRBV5-4 and TRBJ2-3; D possibly corresponds to TRBD1 (5 bases). The CDR3 is 13 residues long. Trimming shortened V by 4 bases and J by 4 bases, and 10 bases separated the two germline ends. CDR1 and CDR2 (germline): SGHNT, YYREEE (reference sequence). The CDR3 DNA reads as TGTGCCAGCAGCCAAAAGGGGTCAGATACGCAGTATTTT. Translating it yields CASSQKGSDTQYF.

The chain uses TRBV6-5 and TRBJ2-1; maybe TRBD2 (7 bases). V lost 0 bases to trimming and J lost 8 bases, with 14 bases between them. The CDR3 extends over 15 amino acids. Germline V gives CDR1 MNHEY, CDR2 SVGAGI. CDR3 bases: TGTGCCAGCAGTTACTCGGGGGGGGGCCAGTATGAGCAGTTCTTC. Its protein product is CASSYSGGGQYEQFF.

The rearrangement uses TRBV6-1 and TRBJ2-5; D is undetermined. With 4 bases removed from V and 1 base from J, the gap between germline ends came to 10 bases. CDR1 is MNHNS and CDR2 is SASEGT in the germline V gene. The CDR3 totals 14 residues. In DNA, the CDR3 is TGTGCCAGCAGTGTCCAGGCCATCCAAGAGACCCAGTACTTC. Its translation is CASSVQAIQETQYF.

This clone has only a few counts. This chain connects TRBV2 to TRBJ2-3; maybe TRBD1 (5 bases). Germline CDR1 and CDR2: SNHLY and FYNNEI. Between the trimmed V and J ends, which lost 8 bases and 6 bases, there was a span of 9 bases. This CDR3 is built from 11 residues. Written as DNA, the CDR3 is TGTGCCAGCCAGGGATCCGATACGCAGTATTTT. This sequence encodes CASQGSDTQYF.

This clone has just one count. The V gene is TRBV7-9, the J gene TRBJ1-4; D possibly corresponds to TRBD1 (5 bases). Germline CDR1 SEHNR, CDR2 FQNEAQ (reference sequence). This CDR3 has 16 residues. V lost 3 bases and J 4 bases, leaving 15 bases between the germline ends. The CDR3 region is CASSLSAGLSNEKLFF. The CDR3, as DNA: TGTGCCAGCAGCTTGTCCGCGGGGCTGAGTAATGAAAAACTGTTTTTT.

V is TRBV15 and J is TRBJ2-2; 7 bases map to TRBD1. The CDR3 totals 17 residues. J lost 2 bases, V lost 2 bases, and 8 bases had no gene match. The germline V gene encodes CDR1 LNHNV and CDR2 YYDKDF (reference sequence). The CDR3 sequence: CATSRLTGTVNTGELFF. The DNA of the CDR3 is TGTGCCACCAGCAGACTTACCGGGACAGTAAACACCGGGGAGCTGTTTTTT. The full variable domain, completed using reference TRBV15 and TRBJ2-2, is DAMVIQNPRYQVTQFGKPVTLSCSQTLNHNVMYWYQQKSSQAPKLLFHYYDKDFNNEADTPDNFQSRRPNTSFCFLDIRSPGLGDTAMYLCATSRLTGTVNTGELFFGEGSRLTVL.

This chain uses TRBV18 with TRBJ2-7; 8 bases fit TRBD1. V lost 3 bases to trimming and J lost 7 bases; unmatched junction nucleotides: 11. There are 15 residues in the CDR3. Germline CDR1 KGHSH, CDR2 LQKENI. The CDR3 bases are TGTGCCAGCTCACCCAGGGGACAGGATTTTTGGGAGCAGTACTTC. Its protein product is CASSPRGQDFWEQYF.

The chain joins TRBV5-8 to TRBJ1-5; D may be TRBD1 (5 bases). CDR1 is SGHTS, CDR2 YDEGEE, per germline. The CDR3 loop spans 14 amino acids. The V end was cut by 2 bases, the J end by 7 bases, with 13 bases between. Here the CDR3 DNA reads TGTGCCAGCAGCTTTGGGAGGGGAGAACAGCCCCAGCATTTT. Protein sequence: CASSFGRGEQPQHF.

V is TRBV10-3 and J is TRBJ1-2; 7 bases align to TRBD1. V was pared by 7 bases and J by 1 base, with 3 bases of the junction left unmatched. The CDR3 covers 13 residues. Germline V gene data show CDR1 as ENHRY and CDR2 as SYGVKD. Here the CDR3 reads CAITPGGNYGYTF. CDR3 nucleotide sequence: TGTGCCATCACACCAGGGGGTAACTATGGCTACACCTTC.

V is TRBV7-3 and J is TRBJ2-2; no reliable D call. With 4 bases removed from V and 7 bases from J, the gap between germline ends came to 10 bases. CDR1 and CDR2 (germline): SGHTA, FQGTGA. The CDR3 loop spans 13 amino acids. The CDR3 nucleotides are TGTGCCAGCAGCTGGGCCCTGAGCGGGGAGCTGTTTTTT. Translating gives CASSWALSGELFF. The whole variable domain, filled in from reference TRBV7-3 and TRBJ2-2, reads GAGVSQTPSNKVTEKGKYVELRCDPISGHTALYWYRQSLGQGPEFLIYFQGTGAADDSGLPNDRFFAVRPEGSVSTLKIQRTERGDSAVYLCASSWALSGELFFGEGSRLTVL.

This CDR3 is CAWSGQRDEQYF. CDR3 nucleotide sequence: TGTGCCTGGAGTGGGCAGCGCGACGAGCAGTACTTC. The rearrangement uses TRBV30 and TRBJ2-7; no reliable D call. CDR1 is GTSNPN and CDR2 is SVGIG in the germline V gene (reference sequence). Trimming removed 1 base at V and 5 bases at J, with 9 bases between. The CDR3 covers 12 residues. Based on the CDR3 plus reference TRBV30 and TRBJ2-7, the full variable domain is SQTIHQWPATLVQPVGSPLSLECTVEGTSNPNLYWYRQAAGRGLQLLFYSVGIGQISSEVPQNLSASRPQDRQFILSSKKLLLSDSGFYLCAWSGQRDEQYFGPGTRLTVT.

The J gene is TRBJ2-6, the V gene TRBV27; D perhaps matches TRBD1 (5 bases). V dropped 6 bases and J dropped 2 bases, with 8 bases sitting between them. Germline assignment: CDR1 MNHEY and CDR2 SMNVEV (reference sequence). This CDR3 has 14 amino acids. The CDR3 loop reads CASRKGAGANVLTF. The CDR3 DNA follows: TGTGCCAGCAGAAAAGGGGCTGGGGCCAACGTCCTGACTTTC.

This clone has a single count. The rearrangement links TRBV6-6 to TRBJ2-3, with no clear D. The CDR3 sequence is 12 residues long. From germline, CDR1 is MNHNY and CDR2 SVGAGI (reference sequence). Trimming pared 6 bases from V and 1 base from J, leaving 5 bases between. CDR3: CASSLRTDTQYF. The CDR3 coding sequence is TGTGCCAGCAGCCTACGCACAGATACGCAGTATTTT.